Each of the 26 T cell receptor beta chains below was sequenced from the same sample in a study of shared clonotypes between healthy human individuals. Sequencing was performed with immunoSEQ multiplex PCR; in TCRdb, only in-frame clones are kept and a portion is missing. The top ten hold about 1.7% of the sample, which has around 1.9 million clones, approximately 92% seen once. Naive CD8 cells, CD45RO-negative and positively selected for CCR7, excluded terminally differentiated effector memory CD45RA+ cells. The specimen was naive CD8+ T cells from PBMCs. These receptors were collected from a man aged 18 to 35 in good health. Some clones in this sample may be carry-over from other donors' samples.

The CDR3 sequence: CASSGQDRGYWELFF. Written as DNA, the CDR3 is TGTGCCAGCAGCGGCCAGGACAGGGGTTATTGGGAGCTGTTTTTT. The genes are TRBV9 and TRBJ2-2, with 9 positions matching TRBD1. Germline V lookup: CDR1 SGDLS, CDR2 YYNGEE. J lost 9 bases, V lost 3 bases, and 9 bases had no gene match. This CDR3 has 15 residues.

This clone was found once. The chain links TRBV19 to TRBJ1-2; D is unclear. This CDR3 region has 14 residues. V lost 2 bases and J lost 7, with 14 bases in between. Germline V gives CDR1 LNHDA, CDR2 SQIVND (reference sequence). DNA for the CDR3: TGTGCCAGTAGTATAACCTCCTTGACGTCTGGCTACACCTTC. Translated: CASSITSLTSGYTF.

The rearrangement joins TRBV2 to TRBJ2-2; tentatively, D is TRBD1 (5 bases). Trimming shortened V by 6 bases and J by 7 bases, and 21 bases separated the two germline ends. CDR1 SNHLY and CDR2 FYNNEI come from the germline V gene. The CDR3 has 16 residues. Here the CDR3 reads CASSDALTLTGGELFF. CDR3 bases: TGTGCCAGCAGCGACGCGTTGACACTAACAGGCGGGGAGCTGTTTTTT.

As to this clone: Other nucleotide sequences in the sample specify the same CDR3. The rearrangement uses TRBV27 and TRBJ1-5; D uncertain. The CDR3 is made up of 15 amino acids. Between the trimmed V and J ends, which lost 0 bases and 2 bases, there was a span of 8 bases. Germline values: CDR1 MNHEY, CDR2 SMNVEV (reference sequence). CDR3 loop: CASSLSSGGNQPQHF. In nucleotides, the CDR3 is TGTGCCAGCAGTTTATCGTCCGGGGGCAATCAGCCCCAGCATTTT.

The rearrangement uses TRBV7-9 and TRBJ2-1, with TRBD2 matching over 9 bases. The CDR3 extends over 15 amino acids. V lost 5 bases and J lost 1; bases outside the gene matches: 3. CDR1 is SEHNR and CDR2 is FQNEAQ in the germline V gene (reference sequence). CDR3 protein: CASSATSGSYNEQFF. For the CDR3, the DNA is TGTGCCAGCAGCGCGACTAGCGGATCCTACAATGAGCAGTTCTTC.

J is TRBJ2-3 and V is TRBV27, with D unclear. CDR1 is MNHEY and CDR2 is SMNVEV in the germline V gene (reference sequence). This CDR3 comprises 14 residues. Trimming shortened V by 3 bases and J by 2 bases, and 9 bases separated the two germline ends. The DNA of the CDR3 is TGTGCCAGCAGTTTTTCTCGGAACACAGATACGCAGTATTTT. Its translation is CASSFSRNTDTQYF.

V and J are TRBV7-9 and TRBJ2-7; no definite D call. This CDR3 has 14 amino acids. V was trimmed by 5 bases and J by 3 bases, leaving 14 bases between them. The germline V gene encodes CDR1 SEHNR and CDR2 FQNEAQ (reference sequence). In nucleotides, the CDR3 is TGTGCCAGCAGCGCCCCTAGGCCCCACTACGAGCAGTACTTC. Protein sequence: CASSAPRPHYEQYF.

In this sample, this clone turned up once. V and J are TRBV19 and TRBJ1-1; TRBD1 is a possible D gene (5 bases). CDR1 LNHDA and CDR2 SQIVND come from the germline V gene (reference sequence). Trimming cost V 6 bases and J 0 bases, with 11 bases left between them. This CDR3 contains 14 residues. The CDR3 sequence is CASRTRELNTEAFF. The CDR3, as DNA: TGTGCCAGTAGGACCAGGGAGCTGAACACTGAAGCTTTCTTT.

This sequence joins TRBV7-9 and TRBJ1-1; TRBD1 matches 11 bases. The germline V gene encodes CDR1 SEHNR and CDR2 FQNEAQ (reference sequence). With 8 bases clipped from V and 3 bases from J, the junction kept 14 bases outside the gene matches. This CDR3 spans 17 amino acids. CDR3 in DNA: TGTGCCAGCGACCCCGTGGAGGACAGGGGGCGAGACACTGAAGCTTTCTTT. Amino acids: CASDPVEDRGRDTEAFF.

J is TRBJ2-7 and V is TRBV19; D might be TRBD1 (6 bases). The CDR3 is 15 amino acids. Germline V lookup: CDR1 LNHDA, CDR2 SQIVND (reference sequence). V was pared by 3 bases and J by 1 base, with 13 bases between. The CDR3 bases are TGTGCCAGTAGTATGGGCAGGGGAAAATCCTACGAGCAGTACTTC. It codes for CASSMGRGKSYEQYF.

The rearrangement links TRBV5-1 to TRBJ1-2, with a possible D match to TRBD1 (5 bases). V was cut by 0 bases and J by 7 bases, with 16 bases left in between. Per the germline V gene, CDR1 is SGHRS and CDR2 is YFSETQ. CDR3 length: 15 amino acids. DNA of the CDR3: TGCGCCAGCAGCTTGGCCGACAGCTCGACCGCTGGCTACACCTTC. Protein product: CASSLADSSTAGYTF.

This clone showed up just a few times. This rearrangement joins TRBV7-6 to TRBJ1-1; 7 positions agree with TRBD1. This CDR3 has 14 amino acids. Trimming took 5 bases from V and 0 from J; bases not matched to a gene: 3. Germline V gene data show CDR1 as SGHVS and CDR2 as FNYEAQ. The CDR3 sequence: CASSSRGVNTEAFF. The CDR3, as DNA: TGTGCCAGCAGCAGCAGGGGGGTGAACACTGAAGCTTTCTTT.

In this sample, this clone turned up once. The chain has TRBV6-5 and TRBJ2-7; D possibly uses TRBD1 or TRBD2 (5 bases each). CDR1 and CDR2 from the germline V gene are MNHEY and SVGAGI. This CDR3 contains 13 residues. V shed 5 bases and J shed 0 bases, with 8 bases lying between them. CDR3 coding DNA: TGTGCCAGCAGTACCGGGGCCTCCTACGAGCAGTACTTC. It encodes CASSTGASYEQYF.

Here the CDR3 reads CASSLGQGAFFYEQYF. The CDR3 DNA reads TGTGCCAGCAGTTTAGGACAGGGGGCTTTTTTCTACGAGCAGTACTTC. The chain joins TRBV27 to TRBJ2-7, with 11 nucleotides matching TRBD1. V was clipped by 2 bases and J by 3 bases; unmatched bases: 6. The CDR3 is made up of 16 amino acids. Germline-derived CDR1 and CDR2 are MNHEY and SMNVEV (reference sequence).

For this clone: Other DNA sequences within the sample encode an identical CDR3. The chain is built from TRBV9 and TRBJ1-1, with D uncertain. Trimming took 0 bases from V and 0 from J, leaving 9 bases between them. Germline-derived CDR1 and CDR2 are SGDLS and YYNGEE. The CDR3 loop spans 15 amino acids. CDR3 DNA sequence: TGTGCCAGCAGCGTAGGGGGTCAGATGAACACTGAAGCTTTCTTT. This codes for CASSVGGQMNTEAFF.

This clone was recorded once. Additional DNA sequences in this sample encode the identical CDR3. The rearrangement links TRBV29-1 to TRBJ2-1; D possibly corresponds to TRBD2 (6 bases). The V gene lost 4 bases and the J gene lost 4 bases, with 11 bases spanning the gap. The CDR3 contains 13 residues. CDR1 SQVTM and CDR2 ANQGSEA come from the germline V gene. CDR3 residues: CSVVGGTYNEQFF. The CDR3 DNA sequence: TGCAGCGTTGTGGGGGGAACTTACAATGAGCAGTTCTTC.

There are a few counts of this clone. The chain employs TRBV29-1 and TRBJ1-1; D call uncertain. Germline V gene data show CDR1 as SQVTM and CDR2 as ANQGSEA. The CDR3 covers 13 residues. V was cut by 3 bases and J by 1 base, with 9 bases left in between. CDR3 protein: CSVDQVPNTEAFF. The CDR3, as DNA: TGCAGCGTTGACCAGGTCCCGAACACTGAAGCTTTCTTT.

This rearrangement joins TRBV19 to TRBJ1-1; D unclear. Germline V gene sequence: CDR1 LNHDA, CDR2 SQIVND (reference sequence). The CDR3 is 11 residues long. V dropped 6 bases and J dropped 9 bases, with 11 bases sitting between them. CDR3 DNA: TGTGCCAGTAGCCCCGGCGATCAAGCTTTCTTT. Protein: CASSPGDQAFF.

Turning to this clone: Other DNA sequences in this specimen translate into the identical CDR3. This chain's CDR3 is CASSIGRGTEAFF. As DNA, the CDR3 is TGTGCCAGTAGTATCGGGAGAGGAACTGAAGCTTTCTTT. V gene TRBV19 combines with J gene TRBJ1-1; D remains unclear. This CDR3 contains 13 residues. The germline gives CDR1 LNHDA, CDR2 SQIVND (reference sequence). V gave up 3 bases and J gave up 5 bases, with 10 bases separating them.

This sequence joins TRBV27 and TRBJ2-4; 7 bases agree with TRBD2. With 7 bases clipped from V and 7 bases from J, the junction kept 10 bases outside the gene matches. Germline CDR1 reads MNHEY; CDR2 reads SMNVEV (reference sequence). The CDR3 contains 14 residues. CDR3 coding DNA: TGTGCCAGCATGTTCTCCTTGGGGGGGAACATTCAGTACTTC. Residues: CASMFSLGGNIQYF.

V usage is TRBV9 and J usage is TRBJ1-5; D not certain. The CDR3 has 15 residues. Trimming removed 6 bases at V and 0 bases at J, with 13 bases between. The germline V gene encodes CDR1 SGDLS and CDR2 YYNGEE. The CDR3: CASNPGGYSNQPQHF. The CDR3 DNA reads TGTGCCAGCAATCCGGGAGGTTATAGCAATCAGCCCCAGCATTTT. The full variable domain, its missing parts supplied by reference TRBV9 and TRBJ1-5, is DSGVTQTPKHLITATGQRVTLRCSPRSGDLSVYWYQQSLDQGLQFLIQYYNGEERAKGNILERFSAQQFPDLHSELNLSSLELGDSALYFCASNPGGYSNQPQHFGDGTRLSIL.

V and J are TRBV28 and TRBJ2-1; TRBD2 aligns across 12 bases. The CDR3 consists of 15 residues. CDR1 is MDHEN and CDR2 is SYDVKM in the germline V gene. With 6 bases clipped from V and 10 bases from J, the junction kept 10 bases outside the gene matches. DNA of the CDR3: TGTGCCAGCAGGCCCAGACTAGCGGGAGTAGGGGAGCAGTTCTTC. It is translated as CASRPRLAGVGEQFF. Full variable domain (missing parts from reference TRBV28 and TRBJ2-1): DVKVTQSSRYLVKRTGEKVFLECVQDMDHENMFWYRQDPGLGLRLIYFSYDVKMKEKGDIPEGYSVSREKKERFSLILESASTNQTSMYLCASRPRLAGVGEQFFGPGTRLTVL.

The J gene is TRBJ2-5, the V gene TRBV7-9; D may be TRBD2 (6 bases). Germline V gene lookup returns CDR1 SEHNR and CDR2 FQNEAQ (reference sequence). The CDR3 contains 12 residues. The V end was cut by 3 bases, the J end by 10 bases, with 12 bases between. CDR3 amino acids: CASSFAGRDQYF. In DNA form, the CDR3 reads TGTGCCAGCAGCTTCGCAGGGCGGGACCAGTACTTC. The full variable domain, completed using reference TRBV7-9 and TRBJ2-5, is DTGVSQNPRHKITKRGQNVTFRCDPISEHNRLYWYRQTLGQGPEFLTYFQNEAQLEKSRLLSDRFSAERPKGSFSTLEIQRTEQGDSAMYLCASSFAGRDQYFGPGTRLLVL.

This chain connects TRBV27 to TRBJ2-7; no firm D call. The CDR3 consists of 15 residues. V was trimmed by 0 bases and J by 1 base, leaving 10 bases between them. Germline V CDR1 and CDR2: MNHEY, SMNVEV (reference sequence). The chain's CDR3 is CASSLSGPRSYEQYF. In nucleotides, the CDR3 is TGTGCCAGCAGTTTATCAGGTCCCCGGTCCTACGAGCAGTACTTC.

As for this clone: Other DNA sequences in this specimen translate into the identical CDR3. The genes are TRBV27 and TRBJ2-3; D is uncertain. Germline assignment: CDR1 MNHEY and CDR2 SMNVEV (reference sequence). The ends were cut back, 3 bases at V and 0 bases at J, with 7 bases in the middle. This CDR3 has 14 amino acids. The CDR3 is CASSFIGSTDTQYF. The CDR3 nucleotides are TGTGCCAGCAGTTTCATCGGTAGCACAGATACGCAGTATTTT.

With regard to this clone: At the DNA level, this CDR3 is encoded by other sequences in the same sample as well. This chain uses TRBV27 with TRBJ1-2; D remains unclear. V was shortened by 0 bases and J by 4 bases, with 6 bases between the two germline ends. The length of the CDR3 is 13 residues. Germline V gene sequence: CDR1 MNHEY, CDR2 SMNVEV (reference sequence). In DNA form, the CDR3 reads TGTGCCAGCAGTTTATCGCGGAGCTATGGCTACACCTTC. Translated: CASSLSRSYGYTF.